These 21 T cell receptor beta chains originate from one sample sequenced in a study of vaccination effects on CD4 cells after COVID-19. The antigens for these receptors are not known. The repertoire was sequenced with immunoSEQ multiplex PCR; TCRdb's copy has only in-frame clones and lacks some. The sample gives tens of thousands of clones, 80% to 85% of which show up once; 1.2% is in the top ten. Sequencing followed a ViraFEST assay step that expanded antigen-specific CD4+ T cells with viral peptide pools. Culture lasted about ten days before CD4+ T cell isolation. Subjects were given two BNT162b2 or mRNA-1273 vaccine doses. The material sequenced was CD4+ T cells from PBMCs cultured with HCoV-229E spike peptides, taken after COVID-19 vaccination. The receptor source for this set is a human donor who received a COVID-19 vaccine.

This clone has a handful of counts. The gene calls are TRBV5-1 and TRBJ2-7, with D hard to call. Per germline, CDR1 SGHRS and CDR2 YFSETQ. The V gene lost 4 bases and the J gene lost 3 bases, with 32 bases spanning the gap. The length of the CDR3 is 20 residues. The CDR3 sequence: CASSRLTKALSDPKLYEQYV. CDR3 nucleotide sequence: TGCGCCAGCAGCCGTTTAACTAAAGCTCTATCGGACCCAAAGCTCTACGAGCAGTACGTC.

This clone is medium-sized (0.01 to 0.1%) by share. This rearrangement joins TRBV4-1 to TRBJ2-7, with D perhaps given as TRBD1 or TRBD2 (5 bases each). CDR3 size: 14 residues. V shed 3 bases and J shed 3 bases, with 12 bases lying between them. CDR1 is MGHRA and CDR2 is YSYEKL in the germline V gene. In nucleotides, the CDR3 is TGCGCCAGCAGCCACCCGGGGCAGGTCTACGAGCAGTACGTC. It codes for CASSHPGQVYEQYV.

The chain links TRBV7-9 to TRBJ1-2; 8 positions agree with TRBD1. CDR3 size: 16 residues. V lost 4 bases to trimming and J lost 4 bases; unmatched junction nucleotides: 11. Germline V lookup: CDR1 SEHNR, CDR2 FQNEAQ (reference sequence). CDR3 in amino acids: CASSSLQGDDGYGYTF. The CDR3 nucleotides are TGTGCCAGCAGCTCTTTACAGGGGGATGATGGCTATGGCTACACCTTC.

V usage is TRBV4-2 and J usage is TRBJ2-2, with TRBD2 as a possible D gene (6 bases). The V gene lost 4 bases and the J gene lost 1 base, with 13 bases spanning the gap. In germline, CDR1 is LGHNA, CDR2 YNFKEQ. The CDR3 contains 16 residues. The CDR3 DNA is TGTGCCAGCAGCCTGCCGGGACTCCTGAACACCGGGGAGCTGTTTTTT. Its protein is CASSLPGLLNTGELFF.

This rearrangement joins TRBV11-3 to TRBJ2-1; the D gene is possibly TRBD1 (5 bases). CDR3 size: 14 residues. The germline V gene has CDR1 SGHNT and CDR2 YENEEA. Trimming shortened V by 2 bases and J by 2 bases, and 7 bases separated the two germline ends. CDR3 sequence reads: CASSLQGTYNEQFF. The CDR3 bases are TGTGCCAGCAGCTTACAGGGAACCTACAATGAGCAGTTCTTC.

The rearrangement links TRBV11-2 to TRBJ2-3; unclear D gene. Germline-derived CDR1 and CDR2 are SGHAT and FQNNGV. There are 12 residues in the CDR3. V was shortened by 1 base and J by 4 bases, with 3 bases between the two germline ends. The CDR3 bases are TGTGCCAGCAGCTTAGCTTCAGATACGCAGTATTTT. Its protein is CASSLASDTQYF.

V usage is TRBV19 and J usage is TRBJ1-5, with 9 bases matching TRBD1. Looked up from germline, CDR1 is LNHDA and CDR2 is SQIVND (reference sequence). The CDR3 runs to 15 residues. Trimming removed 1 base from V and 5 bases from J; junction bases left unmatched: 3. CDR3 nucleotide sequence: TGTGCCAGTAGTATAGGGGACAGGGAAGATCAGCCCCAGCATTTT. It specifies CASSIGDREDQPQHF.

Only one count was recorded for this clone. The chain joins TRBV7-2 to TRBJ2-6; no firm D call. The CDR3 is made up of 15 amino acids. Between the trimmed V and J ends, which lost 5 bases and 1 base, there was a span of 9 bases. Per the germline V gene, CDR1 is SGHTA and CDR2 is FQGNSA. The CDR3 bases are TGTGCCAGCAGCACTCAAACATCTGGGGCCAACGTCCTGACTTTC. The encoded protein is CASSTQTSGANVLTF.

The chain joins TRBV7-2 to TRBJ1-2; 7 bases line up with TRBD1. Trimming cost V 5 bases and J 5 bases; bases outside gene matches: 14. The CDR3 extends over 16 amino acids. CDR1 and CDR2 (germline): SGHTA, FQGNSA. This CDR3 reads CASSRRWDRLRYGYTF. DNA for the CDR3: TGTGCCAGCAGCCGTCGGTGGGACAGACTTCGGTATGGCTACACCTTC.

The chain carries TRBV5-6 and TRBJ1-2; D unclear. Germline V gives CDR1 SGHDT, CDR2 YYEEEE. CDR3 length equals 11 residues. V lost 7 bases and J lost 8, with 12 bases in between. The CDR3 here is CASREGGGYTF. In DNA, the CDR3 is TGTGCCAGCCGAGAGGGCGGCGGCTACACCTTC.

V usage is TRBV18 and J usage is TRBJ1-4; D is unclear. There are 16 residues in the CDR3. With 6 bases removed from V and 8 bases from J, the gap between germline ends came to 22 bases. Germline V gives CDR1 KGHSH, CDR2 LQKENI. CDR3 region: CASSLTGPSNTEKLFF. Written as DNA, the CDR3 is TGTGCCAGCTCCCTCACCGGGCCGTCGAACACCGAAAAACTGTTTTTT.

The sample holds a few counts of this clone. The chain employs TRBV27 and TRBJ1-6, with D perhaps matching TRBD1 (5 bases). Trimming removed 6 bases at V and 0 bases at J, with 9 bases between. The CDR3 sequence is 15 residues long. Germline V CDR1 and CDR2: MNHEY, SMNVEV (reference sequence). CDR3 protein: CASRGRSSYNSPLHF. In nucleotides, the CDR3 is TGTGCCAGCAGGGGACGGAGCTCCTATAATTCACCCCTCCACTTT.

V and J are TRBV7-9 and TRBJ2-7; 9 bases are shared with TRBD1. V lost 1 base, J lost 9 bases, and 7 bases stayed unmatched. The CDR3 is 14 residues long. CDR1 SEHNR and CDR2 FQNEAQ come from the germline V gene (reference sequence). The CDR3 region has the DNA TGTGCCAGCAGCTTAGGGGAGGGACAGGGAGGGCAGTACGTC. This translates into CASSLGEGQGGQYV.

The genes are TRBV6-5 and TRBJ1-2; maybe TRBD1 (6 bases). The CDR3 length is 13 residues. In germline, CDR1 is MNHEY, CDR2 SVGAGI. The ends were cut back, 9 bases at V and 4 bases at J, with 15 bases in the middle. This chain's CDR3 is CASVLGGGYGYTF. The CDR3 nucleotides read TGTGCCAGTGTGCTGGGAGGGGGCTATGGCTACACCTTC.

The CDR3 nucleotides are TGCGCCAGCAGCTCAAGGGGGGCTGAGGAGACCCAGTACTTC. Translating it yields CASSSRGAEETQYF. The chain employs TRBV5-1 and TRBJ2-5; D may correspond to TRBD1 or TRBD2 (6 bases each). V lost 3 bases, J lost 5 bases, and 14 bases lay in between. This CDR3 spans 14 amino acids. CDR1 is SGHRS and CDR2 is YFSETQ in the germline V gene.

The rearrangement uses TRBV12-5 and TRBJ2-3; 8 bases map to TRBD2. The CDR3 has 17 residues. Germline CDR1 and CDR2: LGHNT and FRNRAP. V lost 5 bases and J lost 6; bases outside the gene matches: 16. This chain's CDR3 is CASGLSSGGRSEDTQYF. In DNA, the CDR3 is TGTGCTAGTGGTCTCTCAAGCGGGGGACGATCGGAGGATACGCAGTATTTT.

The chain's CDR3 is CASSEEAGAEGTQYF. CDR3 DNA sequence: TGTGCCAGCAGTGAAGAGGCAGGTGCTGAAGGGACCCAGTACTTC. This chain uses TRBV2 with TRBJ2-5; D gene uncertain. Deletions cut 1 base from V and 7 bases from J, with 16 bases between. Germline V CDR1 and CDR2: SNHLY, FYNNEI. The CDR3 runs to 15 residues.

The chain couples TRBV11-2 to TRBJ1-5; D might be TRBD1 (5 bases). The CDR3 extends over 13 amino acids. V was pared by 5 bases and J by 4 bases, with 9 bases between. Germline CDR1 is SGHAT and CDR2 is FQNNGV. As DNA, the CDR3 is TGTGCCAGCAGCCCCCGGGGGAATCAGCCCCAGCATTTT. Translated: CASSPRGNQPQHF.

The J gene is TRBJ1-1, the V gene TRBV5-6; no clear D. Per germline, CDR1 SGHDT and CDR2 YYEEEE. The CDR3 totals 11 residues. V was trimmed by 2 bases and J by 11 bases, leaving 10 bases between them. The CDR3 loop reads CASSLSGRAFF. DNA of the CDR3: TGTGCCAGCAGCTTATCCGGGAGGGCTTTCTTT.

This chain joins TRBV24-1 and TRBJ1-2; perhaps TRBD1 as D (5 bases). The CDR3 is 14 amino acids. Trimming cost V 2 bases and J 8 bases, with 14 bases left between them. The germline gives CDR1 KGHDR, CDR2 SFDVKD. Here the CDR3 reads CATSDWTSYRGYTF. The CDR3 DNA is TGTGCCACCAGTGATTGGACGTCCTACAGGGGCTACACCTTC.

V usage is TRBV24-1 and J usage is TRBJ2-3; D is undetermined. Germline-derived CDR1 and CDR2 are KGHDR and SFDVKD. V was cut by 6 bases and J by 5 bases, with 5 bases left in between. The CDR3 has 11 amino acids. The CDR3 DNA is TGTGCCACCAGTCTAGGAGATACGCAGTATTTT. Its protein product is CATSLGDTQYF.